Presented here are 20 T cell receptor beta chains from one specimen sequenced in a study of CD8 T cells in Susac syndrome. An amount of RNA that ranged from roughly 0.5 to 1 ug was reverse transcribed with random hexamers. TCRdb reprocessed the immunoSEQ multiplex PCR reads via MiXCR and lists one record per CDR3 protein. Here the sample spans about 300,000 distinct CDR3 sequences, 70% to 90% being singletons. The source material was CD8+ T cells from PBMCs. These receptor sequences come from a human donor with multiple sclerosis.

This clonotype showed up just once. The chain joins TRBV27 to TRBJ1-5; D is ambiguous. The CDR3 loop spans 13 amino acids. Germline V gene lookup returns CDR1 MNHEY and CDR2 SMNVEV (reference sequence). V lost 4 bases, J lost 3 bases, and 7 bases lay in between. The DNA of the CDR3 is TGTGCCAGCAGTTACGGGTACAATCAGCCCCAGCATTTT. Amino acids: CASSYGYNQPQHF.

This chain links TRBV30 with TRBJ2-7; D gene uncertain. This CDR3 has 11 residues. V was pared by 4 bases and J by 5 bases, with 9 bases between. CDR1 GTSNPN and CDR2 SVGIG come from the germline V gene (reference sequence). The chain's CDR3 is CAWINLNEQYF. The CDR3 DNA reads TGTGCCTGGATTAACCTGAACGAGCAGTACTTC. Complete variable domain (other parts from reference TRBV30 and TRBJ2-7): SQTIHQWPATLVQPVGSPLSLECTVEGTSNPNLYWYRQAAGRGLQLLFYSVGIGQISSEVPQNLSASRPQDRQFILSSKKLLLSDSGFYLCAWINLNEQYFGPGTRLTVT.

The rearrangement joins TRBV5-1 to TRBJ1-4, with 7 bases identical to TRBD1. Trimming cost V 4 bases and J 0 bases; bases outside gene matches: 6. Germline values: CDR1 SGHRS, CDR2 YFSETQ. The CDR3 runs 16 residues. The CDR3 coding sequence is TGCGCCAGCAGCACACCGGGACAGCCAACTAATGAAAAACTGTTTTTT. Its protein is CASSTPGQPTNEKLFF.

The V gene is TRBV7-9, the J gene TRBJ2-7, with TRBD1 matching 7 bases. The CDR3 has 14 amino acids. The germline CDR1 and CDR2 sequences are SEHNR and FQNEAQ (reference sequence). Trimming took 6 bases from V and 2 from J; bases not matched to a gene: 7. The CDR3 region has the DNA TGTGCCAGCAGGGGATCGGGACAGCCCTACGAGCAGTACTTC. This gives the protein CASRGSGQPYEQYF.

This clonotype was picked up one time. V usage is TRBV5-6 and J usage is TRBJ2-7; D gene uncertain. Trimming removed 9 bases at V and 3 bases at J, with 13 bases between. Germline values: CDR1 SGHDT, CDR2 YYEEEE. The CDR3 has 12 amino acids. The CDR3, as DNA: TGTGCCACCTCTTTTTCCGGCTACGAGCAGTACTTC. The encoded protein is CATSFSGYEQYF.

This sequence joins TRBV29-1 and TRBJ2-4; D is ambiguous. The V gene's germline CDR1 is SQVTM and CDR2 ANQGSEA. The CDR3 extends over 12 amino acids. The germline V and J ends were trimmed by 0 bases and 6 bases, with 6 bases remaining between them. This CDR3 is CSVEDGGNIQYF. The CDR3 nucleotides are TGCAGCGTTGAAGATGGCGGAAACATTCAGTACTTC.

The chain joins TRBV7-6 to TRBJ2-5; no firm D call. The germline V and J ends were trimmed by 1 base and 1 base, with 7 bases remaining between them. The germline V gene encodes CDR1 SGHVS and CDR2 FNYEAQ. The CDR3 runs 14 residues. The CDR3 loop is CASSLEGIQETQYF. CDR3 bases: TGTGCCAGCAGCTTAGAGGGAATCCAAGAGACCCAGTACTTC.

Only one count was recorded for this clonotype. The rearrangement links TRBV15 to TRBJ1-1; possible D gene TRBD1, 6 bases. The CDR3 consists of 13 residues. Between the trimmed V and J ends, which lost 8 bases and 1 base, there was a span of 11 bases. Germline CDR1 is LNHNV and CDR2 is YYDKDF (reference sequence). CDR3 in amino acids: CATGGTSNTEAFF. Written as DNA, the CDR3 is TGTGCCACCGGGGGGACATCGAACACTGAAGCTTTCTTT.

The chain links TRBV9 to TRBJ1-2; possibly TRBD1 for D (5 bases). V was shortened by 0 bases and J by 4 bases, with 13 bases between the two germline ends. CDR1 and CDR2 from the germline V gene are SGDLS and YYNGEE. There are 15 residues in the CDR3. The CDR3 loop reads CASSVVEGAGYGYTF. CDR3 nucleotides: TGTGCCAGCAGCGTAGTCGAAGGGGCAGGCTATGGCTACACCTTC.

The genes are TRBV4-3 and TRBJ2-1; 13 bases are a match to TRBD2. The CDR3 is 20 amino acids. Per germline, CDR1 LGHNA and CDR2 YSLEER. The ends lost 0 bases at V and 1 base at J; junction bases unmatched: 9. The CDR3 DNA is TGCGCCAGCAGCCAAGATTTGACTAGCGGGAGGCCTTCTTCCTACAATGAGCAGTTCTTC. Encoded protein: CASSQDLTSGRPSSYNEQFF.

This chain joins TRBV27 and TRBJ2-3, with D possibly matching TRBD1 (5 bases). The CDR3 runs 15 residues. Germline V gene sequence: CDR1 MNHEY, CDR2 SMNVEV (reference sequence). Trimming took off 1 base at V and 1 base at J, with 9 bases between the two ends. This CDR3 reads CASSLWGRGTDTQYF. CDR3 nucleotides: TGTGCCAGCAGTTTATGGGGCAGGGGCACAGATACGCAGTATTTT.

The table lists this clonotype with a few counts. The J gene is TRBJ2-7, the V gene TRBV29-1; either TRBD1 or TRBD2 may supply D (5 bases each). Germline V gene sequence: CDR1 SQVTM, CDR2 ANQGSEA. The CDR3 contains 12 residues. V lost 3 bases to trimming and J lost 5 bases, with 11 bases between them. CDR3 protein: CSVEVRDHEQYF. In DNA, the CDR3 is TGCAGCGTTGAGGTCAGGGACCACGAGCAGTACTTC.

The chain links TRBV27 to TRBJ2-1; 13 bases align to TRBD2. The CDR3 length is 16 residues. Germline assignment: CDR1 MNHEY and CDR2 SMNVEV (reference sequence). Trimming removed 4 bases from V and 6 bases from J; junction bases left unmatched: 6. The CDR3 loop is CASSSLLAGGFNEQFF. As DNA, the CDR3 is TGTGCCAGCAGTTCCCTACTAGCGGGAGGGTTCAATGAGCAGTTCTTC.

In this sample, this clonotype turned up once. The V and J genes are TRBV6-5 and TRBJ2-2; D might be TRBD2 (5 bases). From germline, CDR1 is MNHEY and CDR2 SVGAGI. V dropped 2 bases and J dropped 4 bases, with 11 bases sitting between them. CDR3 length: 15 residues. CDR3 sequence reads: CASSYEGVGTGELFF. The CDR3 nucleotides read TGTGCCAGCAGTTACGAGGGAGTAGGCACCGGGGAGCTGTTTTTT.

The chain joins TRBV28 to TRBJ2-1; weak D call: TRBD1 (5 bases). The CDR3 extends over 13 amino acids. The V gene's germline CDR1 is MDHEN and CDR2 SYDVKM. Deletions cut 10 bases from V and 7 bases from J, with 17 bases between. The CDR3 region is CATLFSRGNEQFF. The CDR3 DNA sequence: TGTGCCACCCTATTTTCTAGGGGTAATGAGCAGTTCTTC. Using reference TRBV28 and TRBJ2-1 for the parts outside the CDR3, the full variable domain is DVKVTQSSRYLVKRTGEKVFLECVQDMDHENMFWYRQDPGLGLRLIYFSYDVKMKEKGDIPEGYSVSREKKERFSLILESASTNQTSMYLCATLFSRGNEQFFGPGTRLTVL.

The chain uses TRBV3-1 and TRBJ2-3, with no clear D. The CDR3 has 14 amino acids. The germline V and J ends were trimmed by 0 bases and 5 bases, with 9 bases remaining between them. Looked up from germline, CDR1 is LGHDT and CDR2 is YNNKEL (reference sequence). CDR3 in amino acids: CASSQDLGKDTQYF. CDR3 coding DNA: TGTGCCAGCAGCCAAGATCTTGGCAAAGATACGCAGTATTTT.

The V and J genes are TRBV9 and TRBJ2-5; 7 bases line up with TRBD1. This CDR3 spans 13 amino acids. V lost 3 bases and J lost 6; bases outside the gene matches: 5. Looked up from germline, CDR1 is SGDLS and CDR2 is YYNGEE. The CDR3 protein is CASSGGGWQTQYF. The CDR3 bases are TGTGCCAGCAGCGGAGGGGGCTGGCAGACCCAGTACTTC.

This clonotype occurred once. The CDR3 is CASSLGQIDTQYF. The CDR3 DNA follows: TGTGCCAGCAGTTTGGGACAGATAGATACGCAGTATTTT. This sequence joins TRBV6-2 or TRBV6-3 and TRBJ2-3, with 7 bases lining up with TRBD1. This CDR3 is built from 13 residues. Germline V gene data show CDR1 as MNHEY and CDR2 as SVGEGT. V gave up 4 bases and J gave up 5 bases; unmatched junction bases: 3.

V and J are TRBV28 and TRBJ2-3, with a weak D call TRBD2 (5 bases). This CDR3 has 16 amino acids. The V end lost 5 bases, the J end lost 4 bases, and 19 bases lay between the germline ends. Germline-derived CDR1 and CDR2 are MDHEN and SYDVKM. CDR3 protein: CASSNSLASVPDTQYF. In DNA form, the CDR3 reads TGTGCCAGCAGTAACTCCTTAGCGTCTGTCCCAGATACGCAGTATTTT.

The rearrangement links TRBV30 to TRBJ1-5, with D tentatively TRBD1 (6 bases). Germline V CDR1 and CDR2: GTSNPN, SVGIG (reference sequence). This CDR3 comprises 12 residues. Trimming cost V 7 bases and J 4 bases, with 11 bases left between them. CDR3 amino acids: CAFQQGNQPQHF. The CDR3 bases are TGTGCCTTCCAACAGGGAAATCAGCCCCAGCATTTT.